Listed below are T cell receptor beta chains from one sample, sequenced in a study of blood T cells in healthy people across ages. TCRdb passed the 5' RACE reads through MiXCR, listing each CDR3 protein once. The data show some 1,800,000 distinct CDR3 sequences, with roughly two fifths seen just once and more than 20% held by the top ten. Sequenced material: blood. The receptors stem from a human donor in good health. Each CDR3 is given with its conserved first and last residue. The order of the fields is D gene, V gene, J gene, clone size, CDR3 DNA, CDR3 protein. The D gene is left open where the match is weak. Clone size is shown for a subset of rows, as once, few, many or a class of expanded clone.

>NA|TRBV4-3|TRBJ2-3|NA
TGCGCCAGCAGCCAAGATCCATGGGGCACAGATACGCAGTATTTT
CASSQDPWGTDTQYF
>TRBD2|TRBV6-2/TRBV6-3|TRBJ2-7|NA
TGTGCCAGCAGTCAACGGGGGGGCCTTACCTACGAGCAGTACTTC
CASSQRGGLTYEQYF
>TRBD1|TRBV20-1|TRBJ2-3|few
TGCAGTGCTATCACAGGGGGTGTAGTGACAGATACGCAGTATTTT
CSAITGGVVTDTQYF
>TRBD2|TRBV3-1|TRBJ2-1|NA
TGTGCCAGCAGCCCTTGGGCAGCGGGGGCGAGGAATGAGCAGTTCTTC
CASSPWAAGARNEQFF
>TRBD2|TRBV7-2|TRBJ2-5|NA
TGTGCCAGCAGAATAGCGGGGGGGCGTTCAGAGACCCAGTACTTC
CASRIAGGRSETQYF
>TRBD1|TRBV5-1|TRBJ2-7|NA
TGCGCCAGCAGCTCCGGGACAGGGGCGAGCGAGCAGTACTTC
CASSSGTGASEQYF
>NA|TRBV25-1|TRBJ1-4|NA
TGTGCCAGCAGTGAACTTCGTGGTGAAAAACTGTTTTTT
CASSELRGEKLFF
>NA|TRBV3-1|TRBJ2-7|few
TGTGCCAGCAGCCAAGATCTCTCCTGGGGAGACGAGCAGTACTTC
CASSQDLSWGDEQYF
>NA|TRBV7-3|TRBJ2-3|few
TGTGCCAGCAGCTTAATGGGCGGGCGGTTCGGCACAGATACGCAGTATTTT
CASSLMGGRFGTDTQYF
>NA|TRBV19|TRBJ2-3|NA
TGTGCCAGTAGTAAGGAGGGGTTAATGGTTCATACGCAGTATTTT
CASSKEGLMVHTQYF
>NA|TRBV20-1|TRBJ1-1|few
TGCAGTGCTAGAGACCAGACCGAGGGGGCTTTCTTT
CSARDQTEGAFF
>TRBD1|TRBV6-6|TRBJ1-2|NA
TGTGCCAGCAGTTACTTTTCCGGGACAGGGTTCAGTAATGGCTACACCTTC
CASSYFSGTGFSNGYTF
>NA|TRBV7-2|TRBJ1-5|NA
TGTGCCAGCAGACCAGGACAACTTCATCAGCCCCAGCATTTT
CASRPGQLHQPQHF
>TRBD1|TRBV5-1|TRBJ2-7|once
TGCGCCAGCAGCCTCCACCCTACAGGGGATCCCTACGAGCAGTACTTC
CASSLHPTGDPYEQYF
>NA|TRBV20-1|TRBJ2-3|NA
TGCAGTGCTGGAGGACTCAGGCTCGGTACGCAGTATTTT
CSAGGLRLGTQYF
>NA|TRBV12-3/TRBV12-4|TRBJ2-4|many
TGTGCCAGCGGGGGGCTAGCCAAAAACATTCAGTACTTC
CASGGLAKNIQYF
>NA|TRBV24-1|TRBJ1-2|NA
TGTGCCACCAGTGAGGTGACAGGCAGTGGCTACACCTTC
CATSEVTGSGYTF
>TRBD1|TRBV30|TRBJ1-2|NA
TGTGCCTGGAGCGCCGGGACAGTCTACACCTTC
CAWSAGTVYTF
>NA|TRBV15|TRBJ1-2|NA
TGTGCCCCCAGCAGAGATCGAAGGGGCCAGGATGGCTACACCTTC
CAPSRDRRGQDGYTF
>TRBD1|TRBV4-2|TRBJ2-3|NA
TGTGCCGGCAGGATATCCGGGACAGGATTTGGAGGGCAGTATTTT
CAGRISGTGFGGQYF
>TRBD2|TRBV5-1|TRBJ2-1|few
TGCGCCAGCAGCATTTGGACTAGCGGGGATCTGTTCTTC
CASSIWTSGDLFF
>TRBD1|TRBV29-1|TRBJ2-5|many
TGCAGCGGGGGGACAGGGGGCGGAGGAGAGACCCAGTACTTC
CSGGTGGGGETQYF
>NA|TRBV24-1|TRBJ2-4|NA
TGTGCCACCAGTGATCCAATCCATGGCATTCAGTACTTC
CATSDPIHGIQYF
>NA|TRBV5-1|TRBJ2-7|few
TGCGCCAGCAGCTTACATCAGGGCTACGAGCAGTACTTC
CASSLHQGYEQYF
>TRBD1|TRBV20-1|TRBJ2-7|few
TGCAGTGCTAGAGGGGAGACAGGGGGCGTTTACGAGCAGTACTTC
CSARGETGGVYEQYF
>NA|TRBV6-1|TRBJ2-1|NA
TGTGCCAGCAGTGAAATGCCTGTGTCCTACAATGAGCAGTTCTTC
CASSEMPVSYNEQFF
>TRBD1|TRBV6-5|TRBJ2-7|NA
TGTGCCAGCAGTTACTCGAACCCGGGACAGAAAATTTACTACGAGCAGTACTTC
CASSYSNPGQKIYYEQYF
>NA|TRBV12-3/TRBV12-4|TRBJ2-3|NA
TGTGCCAGCAGGATCGGAGGACTGCCTTCAGATACGCAGTATTTT
CASRIGGLPSDTQYF
>NA|TRBV12-3/TRBV12-4|TRBJ1-3|NA
TGTGCCAGCAGTCTACTTTCAAACACCATATATTTT
CASSLLSNTIYF
>NA|TRBV6-1|TRBJ2-1|NA
TGTGCCAGCAGTAAGGCGAACGACAATGAGCAGTTCTTC
CASSKANDNEQFF
>TRBD1|TRBV20-1|TRBJ2-7|few
TGCAGTGCTAGAGATTATAGGGGACAGGGTGTCGACGAGCAGTACTTC
CSARDYRGQGVDEQYF
>NA|TRBV20-1|TRBJ2-3|few
TGCAGTGCTAGAGATTTGAGCAGGAGCACAGATACGCAGTATTTT
CSARDLSRSTDTQYF
>NA|TRBV19|TRBJ2-7|NA
TGTGCCAGTAGGGAGGAGGACGAGCAGTACTTC
CASREEDEQYF
>NA|TRBV2|TRBJ2-3|few
TGTGCCAGCAGTGACACGGCAGATACGCAGTATTTT
CASSDTADTQYF
>TRBD2|TRBV4-3|TRBJ2-5|NA
TGCGCCAGCAGCCAAGAGGGCCGGCGGGGGGCGACTGAGACCCAGTACTTC
CASSQEGRRGATETQYF
>TRBD1|TRBV27|TRBJ1-1|few
TGTGCCAGCAAACAGGGGGCGAAGCCGAACACTGAAGCTTTCTTT
CASKQGAKPNTEAFF
>NA|TRBV21-1|TRBJ2-1|NA
TGTGCCAGCAGCAAACCCGAATCGAAACAACAGGGATTCCTCTACAATGAGCAGTTCTTC
CASSKPESKQQGFLYNEQFF
>NA|TRBV7-9|TRBJ1-2|NA
TGTGCCAGCAGCGGAATAACCGGGGCCCGTCGGTACGGCTACACCTTC
CASSGITGARRYGYTF
>NA|TRBV7-9|TRBJ1-1|many
TGTGCCAGCAGCCCCAGGAACACTGAAGCTTTCTTT
CASSPRNTEAFF
>NA|TRBV12-5|TRBJ2-7|NA
TGTGCTAGTTCCCTGGGACAACTAAACCACGAGCAGTACTTC
CASSLGQLNHEQYF
>NA|TRBV4-1|TRBJ2-4|NA
TGCGCCAGCAGCCAACCAGTTTTCACGGCCAAAAACATTCAGTACTTC
CASSQPVFTAKNIQYF
>TRBD1|TRBV4-3|TRBJ1-2|few
TGCGCCAGCAGCCAAGCACACAGGGGGAGCTATGGCTACACCTTC
CASSQAHRGSYGYTF
>NA|TRBV7-2|TRBJ1-2|few
TGTGCCAGCAGCTTGGGGATGGGCTATGGCTACACCTTC
CASSLGMGYGYTF
>TRBD1|TRBV20-1|TRBJ2-7|few
TGCAGTGCTAGAAGGTGGGACAGCAAAGGACAAAGCTCCTACGAGCAGTACTTC
CSARRWDSKGQSSYEQYF
>NA|TRBV6-2/TRBV6-3|TRBJ2-3|NA
TGTGCCAGCAGTTACGGGGACTTCACAGATACGCAGTATTTT
CASSYGDFTDTQYF
>NA|TRBV20-1|TRBJ2-1|few
TGCAGTGCTACCGTACGCGGAGGGGAGCAGTTCTTC
CSATVRGGEQFF
>TRBD2|TRBV7-2|TRBJ2-7|few
TGTGCCAGCAGTTCACCGGGACTAGGTCTATACGAGCAGTACTTC
CASSSPGLGLYEQYF
>TRBD1|TRBV12-3/TRBV12-4|TRBJ2-2|once
TGTGCCAGCCAGAGAGGGGGCTGGGACACCGGGGAGCTGTTTTTT
CASQRGGWDTGELFF